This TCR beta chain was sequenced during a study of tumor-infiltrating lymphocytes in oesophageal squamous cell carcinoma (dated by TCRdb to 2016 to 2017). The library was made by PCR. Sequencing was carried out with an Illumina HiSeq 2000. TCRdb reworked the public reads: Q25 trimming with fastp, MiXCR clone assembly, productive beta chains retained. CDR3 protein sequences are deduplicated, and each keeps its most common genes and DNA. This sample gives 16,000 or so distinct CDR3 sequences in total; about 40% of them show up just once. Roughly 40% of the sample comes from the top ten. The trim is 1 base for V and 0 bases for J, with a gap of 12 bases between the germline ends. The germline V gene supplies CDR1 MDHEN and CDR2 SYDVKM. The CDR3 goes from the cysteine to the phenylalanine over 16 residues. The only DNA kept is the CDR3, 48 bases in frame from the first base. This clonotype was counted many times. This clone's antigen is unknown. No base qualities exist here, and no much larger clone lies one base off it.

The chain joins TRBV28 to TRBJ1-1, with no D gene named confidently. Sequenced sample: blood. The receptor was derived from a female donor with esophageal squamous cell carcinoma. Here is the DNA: TGTGCCAGCAGTTTATCGGCAGGAACCATGAACACTGAAGCTTTCTTT. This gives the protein CASSLSAGTMNTEAFF.